These T cell receptor beta chains were read from a single sample in a study of T cell responses to AZD1222 COVID-19 vaccine. The data were produced by immunoSEQ multiplex PCR, yet TCRdb's version contains in-frame clones alone and is incomplete. Among tens of thousands of clones, roughly 88% were seen once, and the ten largest hold approximately 20%. The material was peripheral blood, obtained on day 0 of AZD1222 vaccination. Receptors originate from an adult in good health. Both conserved end residues are part of each CDR3. A D gene is named only where the DNA matches it firmly. Clone size is shown for a subset of rows, as once, few, many or a class of expanded clone.

d_call: NA
v_call: TRBV6-2/TRBV6-3
clone_size: NA
j_call: TRBJ1-5
cdr3_aa: CASSYMNHRVNQPQHF
cdr3_nt: TGTGCCAGCAGTTACATGAACCACAGGGTCAATCAGCCCCAGCATTTT

d_call: NA
v_call: TRBV4-1
clone_size: once
j_call: TRBJ1-2
cdr3_aa: CASSREGSRRGDGYTF
cdr3_nt: TGCGCCAGCAGCCGCGAAGGTAGTAGGCGGGGGGATGGCTACACCTTC

d_call: NA
v_call: TRBV12-3/TRBV12-4
clone_size: NA
j_call: TRBJ1-2
cdr3_aa: CASSLSGASGYTF
cdr3_nt: TGTGCCAGCAGTTTAAGTGGTGCAAGTGGCTACACCTTC

d_call: NA
v_call: TRBV7-2
clone_size: NA
j_call: TRBJ1-1
cdr3_aa: CATSEYLNTEAFF
cdr3_nt: TGTGCCACCTCGGAGTATTTGAACACTGAAGCTTTCTTT

d_call: NA
v_call: TRBV6-5
clone_size: NA
j_call: TRBJ1-5
cdr3_aa: CASSQYREGQPQHF
cdr3_nt: TGTGCCAGCAGCCAATACAGGGAGGGACAGCCCCAGCATTTT

d_call: TRBD2
v_call: TRBV19
clone_size: NA
j_call: TRBJ2-1
cdr3_aa: CASSWREGSYNEQFF
cdr3_nt: TGTGCCAGTAGTTGGCGGGAGGGCTCCTACAATGAGCAGTTCTTC

d_call: TRBD2
v_call: TRBV6-5
clone_size: once
j_call: TRBJ2-5
cdr3_aa: CASSSLTSGRGETQYF
cdr3_nt: TGTGCCAGCAGTTCCCTGACTAGCGGGAGGGGTGAGACCCAGTACTTC

d_call: NA
v_call: TRBV15
clone_size: NA
j_call: TRBJ2-7
cdr3_aa: CATSRDGGQGEQYF
cdr3_nt: TGTGCCACCAGCAGAGATGGGGGGCAGGGGGAGCAGTACTTC

d_call: NA
v_call: TRBV10-3
clone_size: NA
j_call: TRBJ1-2
cdr3_aa: CAITEGVGYTF
cdr3_nt: TGTGCCATCACCGAGGGAGTCGGCTACACCTTC

d_call: NA
v_call: TRBV2
clone_size: NA
j_call: TRBJ2-7
cdr3_aa: CASSEFPETEQYF
cdr3_nt: TGTGCCAGCAGTGAATTCCCTGAAACCGAGCAGTACTTC

d_call: NA
v_call: TRBV2
clone_size: NA
j_call: TRBJ1-5
cdr3_aa: CASSEWSGAYQPQHF
cdr3_nt: TGTGCCAGCAGTGAGTGGTCGGGGGCCTATCAGCCCCAGCATTTT

d_call: NA
v_call: TRBV7-8
clone_size: NA
j_call: TRBJ1-5
cdr3_aa: CASSASKGFSNQPQHF
cdr3_nt: TGTGCCAGCAGCGCCTCTAAGGGTTTTAGCAATCAGCCCCAGCATTTT

d_call: NA
v_call: TRBV4-2
clone_size: once
j_call: TRBJ2-3
cdr3_aa: CASSSGTSTDTQYF
cdr3_nt: TGTGCCAGCAGCAGCGGAACATCCACAGATACGCAGTATTTT

d_call: NA
v_call: TRBV19
clone_size: NA
j_call: TRBJ1-1
cdr3_aa: CASSPGAGEAFF
cdr3_nt: TGTGCCAGTAGTCCAGGGGCGGGTGAAGCTTTCTTT

d_call: TRBD2
v_call: TRBV7-2
clone_size: NA
j_call: TRBJ2-7
cdr3_aa: CASRPNSGRSVEQYF
cdr3_nt: TGTGCCAGCAGGCCCAACAGCGGGAGAAGCGTCGAGCAGTACTTC

d_call: NA
v_call: TRBV2
clone_size: NA
j_call: TRBJ2-1
cdr3_aa: CASSERGRGRSNEQFF
cdr3_nt: TGTGCCAGCAGTGAACGGGGGCGGGGACGGAGCAATGAGCAGTTCTTC

d_call: NA
v_call: TRBV10-3
clone_size: NA
j_call: TRBJ2-1
cdr3_aa: CAISEGDPDDEQFF
cdr3_nt: TGTGCCATCAGTGAGGGCGACCCGGACGATGAGCAGTTCTTC

d_call: NA
v_call: TRBV7-9
clone_size: NA
j_call: TRBJ1-5
cdr3_aa: CASSLEVDQPQHF
cdr3_nt: TGTGCCAGCAGCTTAGAGGTGGATCAGCCCCAGCATTTT

d_call: TRBD1
v_call: TRBV6-1
clone_size: NA
j_call: TRBJ2-3
cdr3_aa: CASSDQTGPVNTDTQYF
cdr3_nt: TGTGCCAGCAGTGACCAGACAGGGCCCGTAAACACAGATACGCAGTATTTT

d_call: NA
v_call: TRBV6-5
clone_size: NA
j_call: TRBJ2-7
cdr3_aa: CASSYRQLHEQYF
cdr3_nt: TGTGCCAGCAGTTACCGGCAATTACACGAGCAGTACTTC

d_call: NA
v_call: TRBV20-1
clone_size: NA
j_call: TRBJ1-1
cdr3_aa: CSASPNTEAFF
cdr3_nt: TGCAGTGCTAGCCCGAACACTGAAGCTTTCTTT

d_call: NA
v_call: TRBV29-1
clone_size: NA
j_call: TRBJ2-3
cdr3_aa: CSVRDRTRTDTQYF
cdr3_nt: TGCAGCGTTCGCGATCGGACCCGCACAGATACGCAGTATTTT

d_call: TRBD1
v_call: TRBV3-1/TRBV3-2
clone_size: NA
j_call: TRBJ2-2
cdr3_aa: CASSQDRDRGGSGELFF
cdr3_nt: TGTGCCAGCAGCCAAGATAGGGACAGGGGAGGGTCCGGGGAGCTGTTTTTT

d_call: TRBD1
v_call: TRBV9
clone_size: NA
j_call: TRBJ2-1
cdr3_aa: CASSVHREGQGAYNEQFF
cdr3_nt: TGTGCCAGCAGCGTCCACAGAGAGGGTCAGGGGGCCTACAATGAGCAGTTCTTC

d_call: NA
v_call: TRBV3-1/TRBV3-2
clone_size: NA
j_call: TRBJ2-2
cdr3_aa: CASSQFVRTGELFF
cdr3_nt: TGTGCCAGCAGCCAGTTCGTTCGCACCGGGGAGCTGTTTTTT

d_call: TRBD1
v_call: TRBV12-3/TRBV12-4
clone_size: NA
j_call: TRBJ1-2
cdr3_aa: CASKGQGNGYTF
cdr3_nt: TGTGCCAGCAAGGGACAGGGCAATGGCTACACCTTC

d_call: NA
v_call: TRBV28
clone_size: NA
j_call: TRBJ1-2
cdr3_aa: CASSLALGLSNYGYTF
cdr3_nt: TGTGCCAGCAGTTTGGCCTTAGGGTTATCTAACTATGGCTACACCTTC

d_call: NA
v_call: TRBV27
clone_size: NA
j_call: TRBJ1-6
cdr3_aa: CASSLSGALAPLHF
cdr3_nt: TGTGCCAGCAGTTTATCTGGGGCTTTAGCACCCCTCCACTTT

d_call: NA
v_call: TRBV7-3
clone_size: once
j_call: TRBJ1-6
cdr3_aa: CASSLRNKNDSPLHF
cdr3_nt: TGTGCCAGCAGCTTAAGAAACAAGAATGATTCACCCCTCCACTTT

d_call: NA
v_call: TRBV4-3
clone_size: few
j_call: TRBJ1-6
cdr3_aa: CASSQDSQRQKTLNSPLHF
cdr3_nt: TGCGCCAGCAGCCAAGACTCACAACGACAGAAAACGTTGAATTCACCCCTCCACTTT

d_call: TRBD2
v_call: TRBV7-8
clone_size: NA
j_call: TRBJ2-1
cdr3_aa: CASSRTSGEQFF
cdr3_nt: TGTGCCAGCAGCCGGACTAGCGGGGAGCAGTTCTTC

d_call: TRBD2
v_call: TRBV6-5
clone_size: NA
j_call: TRBJ2-7
cdr3_aa: CASSYLLAGTYEQYF
cdr3_nt: TGTGCCAGCAGTTACTTACTAGCGGGTACCTACGAGCAGTACTTC

d_call: NA
v_call: TRBV27
clone_size: NA
j_call: TRBJ1-5
cdr3_aa: CASSWGHNQPQHF
cdr3_nt: TGTGCCAGCAGTTGGGGTCACAATCAGCCCCAGCATTTT

d_call: NA
v_call: TRBV5-1
clone_size: NA
j_call: TRBJ1-1
cdr3_aa: CASTLDRNTEAFF
cdr3_nt: TGCGCCAGCACACTAGACAGGAACACTGAAGCTTTCTTT

d_call: NA
v_call: TRBV10-3
clone_size: few
j_call: TRBJ1-1
cdr3_aa: CAISGQSNTEAFF
cdr3_nt: TGTGCCATCAGTGGACAGTCGAACACTGAAGCTTTCTTT

d_call: TRBD1
v_call: TRBV19
clone_size: NA
j_call: TRBJ1-4
cdr3_aa: CASTDRPWGTNEKLFF
cdr3_nt: TGTGCCAGCACGGACAGGCCTTGGGGAACTAATGAAAAACTGTTTTTT

d_call: TRBD1
v_call: TRBV18
clone_size: NA
j_call: TRBJ1-3
cdr3_aa: CASSPPGRGLGNTIYF
cdr3_nt: TGTGCCAGCTCACCACCGGGCAGGGGGCTTGGAAACACCATATATTTT

d_call: NA
v_call: TRBV5-8
clone_size: NA
j_call: TRBJ2-7
cdr3_aa: CASSSTSFHEQYF
cdr3_nt: TGTGCCAGCAGCTCGACTAGTTTCCACGAGCAGTACTTC

d_call: NA
v_call: TRBV7-9
clone_size: NA
j_call: TRBJ1-5
cdr3_aa: CASGEPQHF
cdr3_nt: TGTGCCAGCGGAGAGCCCCAGCATTTT

d_call: TRBD2
v_call: TRBV6-5
clone_size: once
j_call: TRBJ2-2
cdr3_aa: CASTAGGSGELFF
cdr3_nt: TGTGCCAGCACCGCGGGGGGAAGCGGGGAGCTGTTTTTT

d_call: NA
v_call: TRBV2
clone_size: NA
j_call: TRBJ1-5
cdr3_aa: CASRPGTISNQPQHF
cdr3_nt: TGTGCCAGCAGGCCCGGGACAATTAGCAATCAGCCCCAGCATTTT

d_call: NA
v_call: TRBV24-1
clone_size: NA
j_call: TRBJ1-2
cdr3_aa: CATSDLQGQEGYTF
cdr3_nt: TGTGCCACCAGTGATTTGCAAGGGCAGGAGGGCTACACCTTC

d_call: TRBD2
v_call: TRBV7-9
clone_size: once
j_call: TRBJ2-7
cdr3_aa: CASSSGYFLAGGFYEQYF
cdr3_nt: TGTGCCAGCAGCTCGGGATACTTCCTAGCGGGAGGGTTCTACGAGCAGTACTTC

d_call: TRBD2
v_call: TRBV7-8
clone_size: NA
j_call: TRBJ2-3
cdr3_aa: CASSQTRAGGDTQYF
cdr3_nt: TGTGCCAGCAGCCAAACTAGGGCGGGGGGAGATACGCAGTATTTT

d_call: NA
v_call: TRBV18
clone_size: NA
j_call: TRBJ2-5
cdr3_aa: CASSQGPQETQYF
cdr3_nt: TGTGCCAGCTCTCAGGGACCACAAGAGACCCAGTACTTC

d_call: TRBD2
v_call: TRBV7-9
clone_size: NA
j_call: TRBJ2-2
cdr3_aa: CASSFLAGGPGTGELFF
cdr3_nt: TGTGCCAGCAGCTTTTTAGCGGGAGGGCCTGGCACCGGGGAGCTGTTTTTT

d_call: NA
v_call: TRBV6-5
clone_size: NA
j_call: TRBJ2-3
cdr3_aa: CATITWTDTQYF
cdr3_nt: TGTGCCACGATTACCTGGACAGATACGCAGTATTTT

d_call: TRBD2
v_call: TRBV7-9
clone_size: NA
j_call: TRBJ2-3
cdr3_aa: CASRPGLAGFTDTQYF
cdr3_nt: TGTGCCAGCAGACCTGGACTAGCGGGATTCACAGATACGCAGTATTTT

d_call: NA
v_call: TRBV7-2
clone_size: NA
j_call: TRBJ2-2
cdr3_aa: CASSPSAGLLGGGELFF
cdr3_nt: TGTGCCAGCAGCCCCTCGGCGGGACTCCTGGGGGGCGGGGAGCTGTTTTTT

d_call: NA
v_call: TRBV5-6
clone_size: NA
j_call: TRBJ1-6
cdr3_aa: CASSLSGKGAPLHF
cdr3_nt: TGTGCCAGCAGCCTCTCGGGGAAGGGAGCACCCCTCCACTTT

d_call: NA
v_call: TRBV27
clone_size: NA
j_call: TRBJ2-2
cdr3_aa: CASSLSPHGTSNTGELFF
cdr3_nt: TGTGCCAGCAGTTTATCCCCTCACGGGACGTCGAACACCGGGGAGCTGTTTTTT

d_call: NA
v_call: TRBV19
clone_size: NA
j_call: TRBJ1-2
cdr3_aa: CATQAGSNYGYTF
cdr3_nt: TGTGCCACCCAAGCGGGGTCTAACTATGGCTACACCTTC

d_call: NA
v_call: TRBV7-6
clone_size: NA
j_call: TRBJ2-2
cdr3_aa: CASSTQDRNTGELFF
cdr3_nt: TGTGCCAGCAGCACCCAGGACAGGAACACCGGGGAGCTGTTTTTT

d_call: NA
v_call: TRBV19
clone_size: NA
j_call: TRBJ2-5
cdr3_aa: CASSMGSVGQTQYF
cdr3_nt: TGTGCCAGTAGTATGGGGTCAGTAGGGCAGACCCAGTACTTC

d_call: NA
v_call: TRBV11-2
clone_size: medium-sized
j_call: TRBJ1-5
cdr3_aa: CASSPDRDQPQHF
cdr3_nt: TGTGCCAGCAGCCCGGACCGCGATCAGCCCCAGCATTTT

d_call: NA
v_call: TRBV7-6
clone_size: NA
j_call: TRBJ2-2
cdr3_aa: CASSLSGELFF
cdr3_nt: TGTGCCAGCAGCTTAAGCGGGGAGCTGTTTTTT

d_call: TRBD2
v_call: TRBV7-2
clone_size: NA
j_call: TRBJ2-1
cdr3_aa: CASSSGLDVNEQFF
cdr3_nt: TGTGCCAGCAGCTCGGGACTAGATGTGAATGAGCAGTTCTTC

d_call: TRBD2
v_call: TRBV27
clone_size: NA
j_call: TRBJ2-2
cdr3_aa: CASSLNRGRLAGGTGELFF
cdr3_nt: TGTGCCAGCAGTTTGAACAGGGGGCGGCTAGCGGGAGGCACCGGGGAGCTGTTTTTT

d_call: NA
v_call: TRBV2
clone_size: NA
j_call: TRBJ1-4
cdr3_aa: CASSRGWGSEKLFF
cdr3_nt: TGTGCCAGCAGCCGGGGTTGGGGAAGTGAAAAACTGTTTTTT

d_call: NA
v_call: TRBV9
clone_size: NA
j_call: TRBJ1-1
cdr3_aa: CASSVNDVGLTEAFF
cdr3_nt: TGTGCCAGCAGCGTAAACGATGTCGGGTTGACTGAAGCTTTCTTT